This TCR beta chain was identified during a study of blood T cell repertoires in COVID-19. Either two negative PCRs, clearance, or symptom resolution qualified Cohort 3 donors as recovered. Germline CDR1 reads LNHDA; CDR2 reads SQIVND (reference sequence). The CDR3 is 19 amino acids. V shed 2 bases and J shed 4 bases, with 23 bases lying between them. Sequencing was performed with immunoSEQ multiplex PCR; in TCRdb, only in-frame clones are kept and a portion is missing. Of 240,000 or so clones in the sample, roughly 91% were seen once. The source is a man aged 40-49 years who had recovered from COVID-19. The sequencing input was PBMCs or T cells enriched from blood (not recorded which). The V call is TRBV19, the J call TRBJ2-2; D unclear. The CDR3 here is CASSIILTTGRIVTGELFF. In DNA form, the CDR3 reads TGTGCCAGTAGTATAATTTTAACGACCGGCAGGATCGTCACCGGGGAGCTGTTTTTT.